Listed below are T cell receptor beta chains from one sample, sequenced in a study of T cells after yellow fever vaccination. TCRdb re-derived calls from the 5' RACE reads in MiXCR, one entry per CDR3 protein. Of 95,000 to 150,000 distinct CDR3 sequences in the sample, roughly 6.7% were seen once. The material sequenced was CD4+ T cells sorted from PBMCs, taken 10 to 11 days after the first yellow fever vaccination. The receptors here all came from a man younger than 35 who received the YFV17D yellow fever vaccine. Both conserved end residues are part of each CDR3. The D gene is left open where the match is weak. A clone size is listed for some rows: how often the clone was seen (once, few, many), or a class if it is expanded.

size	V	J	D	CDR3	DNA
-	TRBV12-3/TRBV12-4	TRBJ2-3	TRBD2	CASSPRHRLAGGTDTQYF	TGTGCCAGCAGTCCACGCCACAGACTAGCGGGGGGGACAGATACGCAGTATTTT
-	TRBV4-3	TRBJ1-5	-	CASSQDGFGLQPQHF	TGCGCCAGCAGCCAAGATGGATTTGGCCTTCAGCCCCAGCATTTT
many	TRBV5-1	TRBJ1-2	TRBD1	CASSPDRASYTF	TGCGCCAGCAGCCCGGACAGGGCGTCCTACACCTTC
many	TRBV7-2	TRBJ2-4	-	CASSLVSRDGAKNIQYF	TGTGCCAGCAGCTTAGTATCCCGGGATGGAGCCAAAAACATTCAGTACTTC
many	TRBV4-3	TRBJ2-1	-	CASSQEIRDNEQFF	TGCGCCAGCAGCCAAGAGATTCGAGACAATGAGCAGTTCTTC
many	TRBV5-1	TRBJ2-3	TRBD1	CASGQGQGRADTQYF	TGCGCCAGCGGCCAAGGACAGGGTCGAGCAGATACGCAGTATTTT
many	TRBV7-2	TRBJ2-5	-	CASSLVFREETQYF	TGTGCCAGCAGCTTAGTATTCAGGGAAGAGACCCAGTACTTC
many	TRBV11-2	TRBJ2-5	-	CASSLRDGQETQYF	TGTGCCAGTTCCCTCCGGGACGGCCAAGAGACCCAGTACTTC
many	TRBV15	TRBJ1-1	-	CATSRDRTEAFF	TGTGCCACCAGCAGAGATCGGACTGAAGCTTTCTTT
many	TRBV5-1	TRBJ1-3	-	CASSLSAGNSGNTIYF	TGCGCCAGCAGCTTGAGTGCAGGGAACTCTGGAAACACCATATATTTT
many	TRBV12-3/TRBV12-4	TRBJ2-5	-	CASSSPGRTGETQYF	TGTGCCAGCAGTTCACCCGGCCGAACAGGGGAGACCCAGTACTTC
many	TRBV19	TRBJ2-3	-	CASSPSSENTQYF	TGTGCCAGTAGTCCCTCTTCGGAAAATACGCAGTATTTT
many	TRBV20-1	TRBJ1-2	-	CSARLANYGYTF	TGCAGTGCTAGGTTAGCTAACTATGGCTACACCTTC
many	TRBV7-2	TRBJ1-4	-	CASSLTGSTNEKLFF	TGTGCCAGCAGCTTAACAGGGTCAACTAATGAAAAACTGTTTTTT
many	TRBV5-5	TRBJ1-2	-	CASSLQLQGGYTF	TGTGCCAGCAGCCTGCAGCTCCAGGGAGGCTACACCTTC
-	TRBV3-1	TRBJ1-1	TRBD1	CATSQALDRDTEAFF	TGTGCCACCAGCCAAGCTCTGGACAGGGACACTGAAGCTTTCTTT
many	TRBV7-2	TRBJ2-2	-	CASSLVSGDPGELFF	TGTGCCAGCAGCTTAGTATCGGGGGATCCCGGGGAGCTGTTTTTT
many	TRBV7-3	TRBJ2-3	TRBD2	CASAPSEGGFLAGDTDTQYF	TGTGCCAGCGCCCCTTCCGAGGGCGGGTTTTTAGCGGGTGACACAGATACGCAGTATTTT
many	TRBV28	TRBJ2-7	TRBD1	CASRGQGAHEQYF	TGTGCCAGCAGGGGACAGGGGGCCCACGAGCAGTACTTC
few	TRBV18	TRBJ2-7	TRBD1	CASSPVGQGSYEQYF	TGTGCCAGCTCACCGGTAGGACAGGGTTCGTACGAGCAGTACTTC
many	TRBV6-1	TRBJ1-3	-	CASRRGVSGNTIYF	TGTGCCAGCAGGAGGGGGGTTTCTGGAAACACCATATATTTT
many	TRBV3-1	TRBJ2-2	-	CASSQWVGELFF	TGTGCCAGCAGCCAATGGGTCGGGGAGCTGTTTTTT
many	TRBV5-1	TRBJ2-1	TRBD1	CASSPGQGYNEQFF	TGCGCCAGCAGCCCGGGACAGGGGTACAATGAGCAGTTCTTC
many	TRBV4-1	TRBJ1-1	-	CASSQGQGPRGTEAFF	TGCGCCAGCAGCCAAGGTCAGGGACCGCGAGGGACTGAAGCTTTCTTT
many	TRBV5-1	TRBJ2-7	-	CASSYGQSYEQYF	TGCGCCAGCAGCTACGGACAATCCTACGAGCAGTACTTC
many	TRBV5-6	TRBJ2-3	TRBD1	CASSSYDRGRPDTQYF	TGTGCCAGCAGCTCTTATGACAGGGGGCGTCCAGATACGCAGTATTTT
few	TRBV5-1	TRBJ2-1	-	CASSLQERGSYNEQFF	TGCGCCAGCAGCTTGCAGGAAAGAGGCTCCTACAATGAGCAGTTCTTC
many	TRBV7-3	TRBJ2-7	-	CASSLSPTYEQYF	TGTGCCAGCAGCTTATCTCCGACCTACGAGCAGTACTTC
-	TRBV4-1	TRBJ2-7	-	CASSQFRTGPRQYF	TGCGCCAGCAGCCAATTCCGTACGGGACCTCGGCAGTACTTC
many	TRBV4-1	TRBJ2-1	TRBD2	CASSQEREAAGGNNEQFF	TGCGCCAGCAGCCAAGAAAGAGAGGCAGCGGGGGGGAACAATGAGCAGTTCTTC
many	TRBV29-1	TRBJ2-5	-	CSVGGGVAQYF	TGCAGCGTTGGAGGAGGGGTGGCCCAGTACTTC
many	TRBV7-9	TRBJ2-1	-	CASSQRLAGDNEQFF	TGTGCCAGCAGCCAGAGGCTTGCCGGAGACAATGAGCAGTTCTTC
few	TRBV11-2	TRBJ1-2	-	CASSLDAHGYTF	TGTGCCAGCAGCTTAGATGCGCATGGCTACACCTTC
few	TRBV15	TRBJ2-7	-	CATSRDPRQSFTYEQYF	TGTGCCACCAGCAGAGATCCTAGGCAGAGTTTCACCTACGAGCAGTACTTC
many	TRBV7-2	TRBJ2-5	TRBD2	CASSPGLAEETQYF	TGTGCCAGCAGCCCCGGACTAGCTGAAGAGACCCAGTACTTC
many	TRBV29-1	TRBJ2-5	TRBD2	CSVAGTSGFQETQYF	TGCAGCGTAGCCGGGACTAGCGGGTTCCAAGAGACCCAGTACTTC
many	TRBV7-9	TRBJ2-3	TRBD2	CASSFGLTSGDTDTQYF	TGTGCCAGCAGCTTTGGCTTGACTAGCGGGGACACAGATACGCAGTATTTT
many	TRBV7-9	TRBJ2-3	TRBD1	CASSPRQGALYTQYF	TGTGCCAGCAGCCCCAGACAGGGGGCGTTATATACGCAGTATTTT
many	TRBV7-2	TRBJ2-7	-	CASSGTVAYEQYF	TGTGCCAGCAGCGGGACCGTGGCCTACGAGCAGTACTTC
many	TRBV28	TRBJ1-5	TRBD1	CASRYSGTGRNQPQHF	TGTGCCAGCAGATACTCCGGGACAGGGAGAAATCAGCCCCAGCATTTT
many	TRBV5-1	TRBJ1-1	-	CASSREGQGRTEAFF	TGCGCCAGCAGCCGGGAGGGGCAGGGGAGGACTGAAGCTTTCTTT
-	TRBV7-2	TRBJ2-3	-	CASTYRRAYTDTQYF	TGTGCCAGCACCTACAGAAGGGCCTACACGGATACGCAGTATTTT
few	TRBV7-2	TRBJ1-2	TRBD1	CASSSRDRVRGYTF	TGTGCCAGCAGCTCCCGGGACAGAGTACGTGGCTACACCTTC
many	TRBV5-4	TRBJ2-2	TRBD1	CASSFDRGNTGELFF	TGTGCCAGCAGCTTTGACAGGGGTAACACCGGGGAGCTGTTTTTT
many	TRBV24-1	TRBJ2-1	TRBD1	CAVSPGQGAREQFF	TGTGCCGTGAGTCCGGGACAGGGGGCGCGGGAGCAGTTCTTC
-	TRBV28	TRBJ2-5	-	CASSTGSASQETQYF	TGTGCCAGCAGCACGGGCTCGGCATCCCAAGAGACCCAGTACTTC
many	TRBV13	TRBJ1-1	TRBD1	CASSHRGASAFF	TGTGCCAGCAGCCACAGGGGGGCCTCGGCTTTCTTT